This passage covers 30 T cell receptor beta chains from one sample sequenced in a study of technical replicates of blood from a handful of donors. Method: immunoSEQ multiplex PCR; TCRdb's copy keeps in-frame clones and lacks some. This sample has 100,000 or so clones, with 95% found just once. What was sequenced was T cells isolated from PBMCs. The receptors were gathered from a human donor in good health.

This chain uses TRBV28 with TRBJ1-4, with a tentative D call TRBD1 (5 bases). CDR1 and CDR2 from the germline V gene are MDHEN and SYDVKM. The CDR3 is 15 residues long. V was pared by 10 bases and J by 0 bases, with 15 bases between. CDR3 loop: CATMDNSATNEKLFF. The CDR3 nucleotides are TGTGCCACCATGGACAACAGTGCAACTAATGAAAAACTGTTTTTT.

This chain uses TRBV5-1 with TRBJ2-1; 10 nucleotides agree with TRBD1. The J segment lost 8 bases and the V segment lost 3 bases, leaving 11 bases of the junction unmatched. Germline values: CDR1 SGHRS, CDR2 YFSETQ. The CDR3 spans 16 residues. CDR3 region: CASSSPTGGNPDEQFF. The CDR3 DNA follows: TGCGCCAGCAGCTCCCCGACAGGGGGCAATCCAGATGAGCAGTTCTTC.

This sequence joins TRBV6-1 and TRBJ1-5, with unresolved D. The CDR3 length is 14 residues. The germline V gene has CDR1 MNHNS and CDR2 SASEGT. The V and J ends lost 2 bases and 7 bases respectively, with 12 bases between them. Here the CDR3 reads CASSEFWRNQPQHF. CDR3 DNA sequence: TGTGCCAGCAGTGAATTCTGGAGGAACCAGCCCCAGCATTTT.

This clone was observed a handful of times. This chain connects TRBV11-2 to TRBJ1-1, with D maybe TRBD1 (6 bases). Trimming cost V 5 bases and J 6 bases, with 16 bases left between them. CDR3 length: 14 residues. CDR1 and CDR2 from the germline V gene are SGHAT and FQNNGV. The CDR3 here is CASSPIQGRPEAFF. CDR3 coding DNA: TGTGCCAGCAGCCCCATACAGGGACGACCTGAAGCTTTCTTT.

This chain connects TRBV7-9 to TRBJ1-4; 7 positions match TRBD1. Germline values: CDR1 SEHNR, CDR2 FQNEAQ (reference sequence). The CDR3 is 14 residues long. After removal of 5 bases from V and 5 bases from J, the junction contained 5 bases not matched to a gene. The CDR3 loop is CASSLRQGNEKLFF. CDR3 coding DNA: TGTGCCAGCAGCCTAAGACAGGGCAATGAAAAACTGTTTTTT.

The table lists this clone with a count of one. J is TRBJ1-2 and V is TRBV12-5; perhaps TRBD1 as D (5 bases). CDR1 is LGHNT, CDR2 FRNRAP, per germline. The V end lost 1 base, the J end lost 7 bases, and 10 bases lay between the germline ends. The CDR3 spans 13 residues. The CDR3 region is CASGLDGAAGYTF. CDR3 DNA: TGTGCTAGTGGTTTGGATGGGGCAGCTGGCTACACCTTC.

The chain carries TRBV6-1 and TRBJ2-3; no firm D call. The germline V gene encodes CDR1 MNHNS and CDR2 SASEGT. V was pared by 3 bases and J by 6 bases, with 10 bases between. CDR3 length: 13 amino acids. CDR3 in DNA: TGTGCCAGCAGTGAGAGGCTAAGGGATACGCAGTATTTT. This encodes CASSERLRDTQYF.

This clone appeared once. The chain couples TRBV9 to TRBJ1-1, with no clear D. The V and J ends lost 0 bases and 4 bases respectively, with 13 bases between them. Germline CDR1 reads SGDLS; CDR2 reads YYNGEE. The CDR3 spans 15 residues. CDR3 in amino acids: CASSVAGEGGTEAFF. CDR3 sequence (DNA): TGTGCCAGCAGCGTAGCCGGAGAGGGCGGCACTGAAGCTTTCTTT.

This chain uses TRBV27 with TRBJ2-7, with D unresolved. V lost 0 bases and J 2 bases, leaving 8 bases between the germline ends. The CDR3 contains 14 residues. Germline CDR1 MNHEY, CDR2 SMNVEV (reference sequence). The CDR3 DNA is TGTGCCAGCAGTTTATCTAGTCGAGCCTACGAGCAGTACTTC. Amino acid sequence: CASSLSSRAYEQYF.

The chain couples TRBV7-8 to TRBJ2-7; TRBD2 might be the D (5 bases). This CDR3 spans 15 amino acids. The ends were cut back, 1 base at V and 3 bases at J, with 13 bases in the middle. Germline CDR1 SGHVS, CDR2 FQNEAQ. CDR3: CASSLESGGHYEQYF. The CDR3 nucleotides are TGTGCCAGCAGCTTAGAATCCGGAGGTCACTACGAGCAGTACTTC.

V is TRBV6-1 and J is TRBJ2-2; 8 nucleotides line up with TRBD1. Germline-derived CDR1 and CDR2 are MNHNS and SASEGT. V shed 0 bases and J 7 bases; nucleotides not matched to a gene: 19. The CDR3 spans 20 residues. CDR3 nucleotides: TGTGCCAGCAGTGAAGCCGGGGGTAGACAGGGGTGGGTGGTTGACGGGGAGCTGTTTTTT. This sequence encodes CASSEAGGRQGWVVDGELFF.

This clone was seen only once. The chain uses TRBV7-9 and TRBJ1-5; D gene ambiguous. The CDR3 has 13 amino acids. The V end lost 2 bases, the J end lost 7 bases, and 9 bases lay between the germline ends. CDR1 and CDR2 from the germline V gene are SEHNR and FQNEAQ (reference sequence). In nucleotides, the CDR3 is TGTGCCAGCAGCTTATCTGGGCCCCAGCCCCAGCATTTT. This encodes CASSLSGPQPQHF.

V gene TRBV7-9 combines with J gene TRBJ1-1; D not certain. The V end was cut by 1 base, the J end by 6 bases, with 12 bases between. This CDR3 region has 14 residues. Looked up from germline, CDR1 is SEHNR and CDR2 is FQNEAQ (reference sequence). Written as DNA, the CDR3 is TGTGCCAGCAGCTTAGTAGAACGCCTTCCTGAAGCTTTCTTT. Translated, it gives CASSLVERLPEAFF.

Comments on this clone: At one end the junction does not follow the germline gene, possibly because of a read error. For the CDR3, the DNA is TGTGCCAGCACCCAAAGCGATTTCCTTACCTACGAGCAGTACTTC. Translation: CASTQSDFLTYEQYF. J is TRBJ2-7 and V is TRBV14; D gene uncertain. The germline CDR1 and CDR2 sequences are SGHDN and FVKESK. The CDR3 totals 15 residues.

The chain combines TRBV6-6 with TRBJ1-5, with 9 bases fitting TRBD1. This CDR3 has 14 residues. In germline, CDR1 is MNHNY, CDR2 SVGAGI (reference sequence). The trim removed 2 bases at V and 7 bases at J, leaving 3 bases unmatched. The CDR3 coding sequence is TGTGCCAGCAGTTACGGTGGGACAGGGCAGCCCCAGCATTTT. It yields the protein CASSYGGTGQPQHF.

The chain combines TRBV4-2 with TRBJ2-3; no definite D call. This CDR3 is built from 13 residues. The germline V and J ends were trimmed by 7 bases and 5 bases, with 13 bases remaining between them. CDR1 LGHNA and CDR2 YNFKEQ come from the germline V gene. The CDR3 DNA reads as TGTGCCAGCACTAGGAAGGCCGGAGATACGCAGTATTTT. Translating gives CASTRKAGDTQYF.

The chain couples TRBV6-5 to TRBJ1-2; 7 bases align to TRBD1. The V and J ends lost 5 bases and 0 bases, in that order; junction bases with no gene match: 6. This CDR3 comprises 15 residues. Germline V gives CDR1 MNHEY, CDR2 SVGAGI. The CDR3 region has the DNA TGTGCCAGCAGTCGTTACAGGGGTACTAACTATGGCTACACCTTC. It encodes CASSRYRGTNYGYTF.

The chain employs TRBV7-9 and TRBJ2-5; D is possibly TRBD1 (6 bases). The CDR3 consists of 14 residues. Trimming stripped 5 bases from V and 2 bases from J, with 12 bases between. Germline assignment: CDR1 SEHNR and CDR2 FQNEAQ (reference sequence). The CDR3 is CASSLIGQQETQYF. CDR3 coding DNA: TGTGCCAGCAGCCTGATTGGACAGCAAGAGACCCAGTACTTC.

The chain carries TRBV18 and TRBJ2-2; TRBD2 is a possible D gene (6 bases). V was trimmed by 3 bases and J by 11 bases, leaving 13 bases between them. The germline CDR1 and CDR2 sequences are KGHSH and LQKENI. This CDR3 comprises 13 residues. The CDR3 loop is CASSPTSTVELFF. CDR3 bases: TGTGCCAGCTCACCTACTAGCACGGTAGAGCTGTTTTTT. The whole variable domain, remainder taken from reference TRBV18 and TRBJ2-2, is NAGVMQNPRHLVRRRGQEARLRCSPMKGHSHVYWYRQLPEEGLKFMVYLQKENIIDESGMPKERFSAEFPKEGPSILRIQQVVRGDSAAYFCASSPTSTVELFFGEGSRLTVL.

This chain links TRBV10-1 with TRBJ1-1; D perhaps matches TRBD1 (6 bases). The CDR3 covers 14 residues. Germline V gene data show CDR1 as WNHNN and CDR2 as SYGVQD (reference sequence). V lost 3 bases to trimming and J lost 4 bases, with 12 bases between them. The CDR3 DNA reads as TGCGCCAGCAGTGATGTTACAGGGATCACTGAAGCTTTCTTT. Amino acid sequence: CASSDVTGITEAFF.

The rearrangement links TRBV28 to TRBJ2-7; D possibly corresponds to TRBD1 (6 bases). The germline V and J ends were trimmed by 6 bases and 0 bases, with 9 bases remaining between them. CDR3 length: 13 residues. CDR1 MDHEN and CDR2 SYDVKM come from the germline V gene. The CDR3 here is CASRGQSSYEQYF. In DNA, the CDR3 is TGTGCCAGCAGAGGACAGAGCTCCTACGAGCAGTACTTC.

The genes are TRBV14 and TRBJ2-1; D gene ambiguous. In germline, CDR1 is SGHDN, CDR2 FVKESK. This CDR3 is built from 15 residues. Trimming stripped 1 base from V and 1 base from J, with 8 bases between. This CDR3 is CASSQVSVSYNEQFF. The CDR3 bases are TGTGCCAGCAGCCAAGTTAGTGTGTCCTACAATGAGCAGTTCTTC.

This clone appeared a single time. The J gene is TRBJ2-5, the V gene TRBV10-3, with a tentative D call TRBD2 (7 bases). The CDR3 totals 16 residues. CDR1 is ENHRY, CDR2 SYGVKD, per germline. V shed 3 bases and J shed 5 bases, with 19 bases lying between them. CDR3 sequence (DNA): TGTGCCATCAGTGAAAGAGGGGGGGGCCCGTTGGAGACCCAGTACTTC. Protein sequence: CAISERGGGPLETQYF.

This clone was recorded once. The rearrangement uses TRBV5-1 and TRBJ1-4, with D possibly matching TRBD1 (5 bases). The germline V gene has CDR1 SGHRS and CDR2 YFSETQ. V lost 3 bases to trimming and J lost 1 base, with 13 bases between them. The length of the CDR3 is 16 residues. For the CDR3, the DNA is TGCGCCAGCAGCTGGAGGGCGGGGGGAACTAATGAAAAACTGTTTTTT. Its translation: CASSWRAGGTNEKLFF. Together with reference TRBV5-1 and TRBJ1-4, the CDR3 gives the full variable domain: KAGVTQTPRYLIKTRGQQVTLSCSPISGHRSVSWYQQTPGQGLQFLFEYFSETQRNKGNFPGRFSGRQFSNSRSEMNVSTLELGDSALYLCASSWRAGGTNEKLFFGSGTQLSVL.

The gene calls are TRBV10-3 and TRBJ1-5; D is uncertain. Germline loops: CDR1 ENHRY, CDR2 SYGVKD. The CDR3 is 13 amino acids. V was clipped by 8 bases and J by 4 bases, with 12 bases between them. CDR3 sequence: CAIAGQPNQPQHF. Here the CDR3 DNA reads TGTGCCATCGCGGGTCAGCCGAATCAGCCCCAGCATTTT.

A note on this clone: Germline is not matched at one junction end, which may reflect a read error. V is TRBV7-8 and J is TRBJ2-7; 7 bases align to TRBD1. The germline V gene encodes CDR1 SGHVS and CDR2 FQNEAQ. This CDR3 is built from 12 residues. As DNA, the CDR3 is TGTGCCAGCAGCTTAGGAGAGATGGACAGGAACTTC. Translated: CASSLGEMDRNF. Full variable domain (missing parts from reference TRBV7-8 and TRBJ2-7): GAGVSQSPRYKVAKRGQDVALRCDPISGHVSLFWYQQALGQGPEFLTYFQNEAQLDKSGLPSDRFFAERPEGSVSTLKIQRTQQEDSAVYLCASSLGEMDRNFGPGTRLTVT.

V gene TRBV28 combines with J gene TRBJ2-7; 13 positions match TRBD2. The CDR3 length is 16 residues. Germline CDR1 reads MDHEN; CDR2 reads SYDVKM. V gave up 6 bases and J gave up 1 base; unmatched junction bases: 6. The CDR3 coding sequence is TGTGCCAGCAGCCCATTGGGACTAGCGGGGTCCTACGAGCAGTACTTC. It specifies CASSPLGLAGSYEQYF.

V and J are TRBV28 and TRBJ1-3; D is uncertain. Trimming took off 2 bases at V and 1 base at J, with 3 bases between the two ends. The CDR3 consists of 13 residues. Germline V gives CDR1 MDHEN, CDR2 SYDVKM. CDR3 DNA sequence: TGTGCCAGCAGTTTAACTTCTGGAAACACCATATATTTT. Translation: CASSLTSGNTIYF.

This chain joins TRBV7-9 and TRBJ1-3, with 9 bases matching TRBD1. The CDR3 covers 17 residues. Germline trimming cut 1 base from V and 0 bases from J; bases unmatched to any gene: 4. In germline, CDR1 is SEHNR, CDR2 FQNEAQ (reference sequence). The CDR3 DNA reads TGTGCCAGCAGCTTAGGGACAGGGGAACTCTCTGGAAACACCATATATTTT. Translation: CASSLGTGELSGNTIYF.

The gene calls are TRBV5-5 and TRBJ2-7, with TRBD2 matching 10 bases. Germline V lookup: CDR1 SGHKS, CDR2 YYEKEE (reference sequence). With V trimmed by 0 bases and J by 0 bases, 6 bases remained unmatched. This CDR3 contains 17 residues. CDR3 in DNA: TGTGCCAGCAGCTTGGGGCTAGCGGGGGCTTCCTCCTACGAGCAGTACTTC. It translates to CASSLGLAGASSYEQYF.